This paragraph covers one T cell receptor (beta chain) sequence. The data originate from a study of shared clonotypes between healthy human individuals. Germline assignment: CDR1 MNHNY and CDR2 SVGAGI (reference sequence). There are 12 residues in the CDR3. Trimming left V 6 bases short and J 10 bases short, with 13 bases between. In the sorted-subset replicate PCRs, 200 ng DNA, 25,000 to 30,000 T cell genomes, was used. TCRdb's copy holds only in-frame clones and misses some; the assay was immunoSEQ multiplex PCR. The sample has more than 2,000,000 clones; over 85% are singletons. This receptor was taken from a young man in good health. The chain carries TRBV6-6 and TRBJ2-1, with D uncertain. The specimen was naive CD4+ T cells sorted from blood. The subset is: CD45RA+ positively selected. The CDR3 nucleotides read TGTGCCAGCAGCTACCGGGCCAACGAGCAGTTCTTC. Protein sequence: CASSYRANEQFF.